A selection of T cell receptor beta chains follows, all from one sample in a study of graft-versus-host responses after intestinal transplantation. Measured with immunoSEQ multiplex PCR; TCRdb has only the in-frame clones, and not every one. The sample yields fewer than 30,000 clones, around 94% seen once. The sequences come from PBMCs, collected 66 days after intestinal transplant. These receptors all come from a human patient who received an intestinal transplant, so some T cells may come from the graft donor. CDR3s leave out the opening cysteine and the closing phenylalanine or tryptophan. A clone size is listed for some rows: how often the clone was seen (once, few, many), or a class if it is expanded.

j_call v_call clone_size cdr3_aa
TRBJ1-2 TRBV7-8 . ASSLAGTGSVVGYT
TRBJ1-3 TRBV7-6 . ASSLWTDSGNTIY
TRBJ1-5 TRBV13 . ASSSGQGSNQPQH
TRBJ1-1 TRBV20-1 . SAILPTEAF
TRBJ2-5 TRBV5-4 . AIKLGLSETQY
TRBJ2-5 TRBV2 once ASRSSGGASWVTQY
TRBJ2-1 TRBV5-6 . ASSLESGALVYNEQF
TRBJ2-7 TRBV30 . AWSLPGDSYEQY
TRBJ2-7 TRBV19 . ASSPSGQGDYEQY
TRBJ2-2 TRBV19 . ASSVHTGELF
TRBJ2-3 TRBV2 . ASSEVAGGPQDTQY
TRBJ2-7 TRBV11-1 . ASSRDTYEQY
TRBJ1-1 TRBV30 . AWSEVGGNTEAF
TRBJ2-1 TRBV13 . ASRLGLEQNEQF
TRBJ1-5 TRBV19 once ASSIDWTGGQPQH
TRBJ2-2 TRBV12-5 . ASGSTGGRNTGELF
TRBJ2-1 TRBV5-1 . ASFEDGAYNEQF
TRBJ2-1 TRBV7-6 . ASSLLPGRKEQF
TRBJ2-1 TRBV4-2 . ASSHLSGLAYNEQF
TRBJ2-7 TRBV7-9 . ASSLGSYEQY
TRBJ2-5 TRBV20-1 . SAREPDEY
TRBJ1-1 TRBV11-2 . ASSLWDPKWDYSTEAF
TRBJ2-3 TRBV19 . ASSMTLGTDTQY
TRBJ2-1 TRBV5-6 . ASSSVVSTAYNEQF
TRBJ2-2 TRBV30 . AWSVQIGLTTGELF
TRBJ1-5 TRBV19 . ASSLFTGSNQPQH
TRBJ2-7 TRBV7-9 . ASSPRDRDYEQY
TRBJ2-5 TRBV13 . ASSPPSGSGGNGGTQY
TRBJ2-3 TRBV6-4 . ASSNTGTSNTDTQY
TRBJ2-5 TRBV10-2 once ASSNSGTSAGTQY
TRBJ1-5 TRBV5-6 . ASSRSSHGDQPQH
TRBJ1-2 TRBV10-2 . ASSEITYGYT
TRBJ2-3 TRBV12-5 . ASGLGTGAGADTQY
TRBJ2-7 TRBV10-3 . ATFGWDRGLGEQY
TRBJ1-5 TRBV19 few ASSMDPGTGGQPQH
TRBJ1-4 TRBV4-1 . ASSQGGEKLF
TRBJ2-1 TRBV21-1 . ASSSSGKLDNEQF
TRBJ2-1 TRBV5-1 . ASSLGDRGRTSGRSYNEQF
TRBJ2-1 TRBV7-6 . ASSEGTYEQF
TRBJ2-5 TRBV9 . ASSVGLAGGQETQY
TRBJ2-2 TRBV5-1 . ASVQGYRTGELF
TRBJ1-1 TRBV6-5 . ASGQGLNTEAF
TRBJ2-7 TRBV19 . ASSSRATSYEQY
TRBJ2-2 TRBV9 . ASRQGGGTGELF
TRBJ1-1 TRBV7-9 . ASSLARTGEAF
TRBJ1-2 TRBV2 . ASRIGQDGYT
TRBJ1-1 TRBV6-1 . ASSDTDRSSAF
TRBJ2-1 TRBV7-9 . ASSPRDSPEQF
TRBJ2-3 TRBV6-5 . ASSYSGGRGADTQY
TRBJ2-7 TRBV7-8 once ASSLRVGEPLLAEQY
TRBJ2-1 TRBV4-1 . ASSQDLSNEQF
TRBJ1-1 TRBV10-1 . ASSGAATEAF
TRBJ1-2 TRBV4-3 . ASSQDGGTGLGYT